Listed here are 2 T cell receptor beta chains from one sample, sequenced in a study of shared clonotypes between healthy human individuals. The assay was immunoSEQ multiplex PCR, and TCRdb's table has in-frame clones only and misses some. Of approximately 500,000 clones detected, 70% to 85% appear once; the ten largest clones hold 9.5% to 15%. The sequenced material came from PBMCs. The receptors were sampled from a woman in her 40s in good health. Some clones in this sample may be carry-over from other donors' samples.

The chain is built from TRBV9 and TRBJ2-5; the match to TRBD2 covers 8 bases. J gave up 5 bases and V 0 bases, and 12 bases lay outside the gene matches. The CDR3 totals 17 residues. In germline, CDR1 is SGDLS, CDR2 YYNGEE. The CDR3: CASSVGAAGGSWETQYF. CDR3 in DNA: TGTGCCAGCAGCGTAGGCGCTGCGGGAGGCTCCTGGGAGACCCAGTACTTC.

This CDR3 reads CASSKPGGGYEQYF. CDR3 bases: TGTGCCAGTAGTAAGCCGGGAGGGGGGTACGAGCAGTACTTC. This rearrangement joins TRBV19 to TRBJ2-7; TRBD2 matches at 8 bases. The CDR3 sequence is 14 residues long. Trimming at V came to 4 bases and at J to 4 bases, leaving 6 bases not matched to a gene. Germline loops: CDR1 LNHDA, CDR2 SQIVND (reference sequence). The full variable domain, completed using reference TRBV19 and TRBJ2-7, is DGGITQSPKYLFRKEGQNVTLSCEQNLNHDAMYWYRQDPGQGLRLIYYSQIVNDFQKGDIAEGYSVSREKKESFPLTVTSAQKNPTAFYLCASSKPGGGYEQYFGPGTRLTVT.